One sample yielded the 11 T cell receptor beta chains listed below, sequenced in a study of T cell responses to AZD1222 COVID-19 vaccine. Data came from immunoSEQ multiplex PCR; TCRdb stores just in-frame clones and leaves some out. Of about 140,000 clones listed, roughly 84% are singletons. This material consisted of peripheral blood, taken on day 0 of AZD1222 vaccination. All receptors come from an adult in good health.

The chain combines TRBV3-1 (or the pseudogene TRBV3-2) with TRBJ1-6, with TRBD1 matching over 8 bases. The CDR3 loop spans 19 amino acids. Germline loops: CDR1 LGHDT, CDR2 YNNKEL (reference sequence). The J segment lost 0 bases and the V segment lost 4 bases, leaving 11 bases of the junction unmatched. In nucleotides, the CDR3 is TGTGCCAGCAGCCGATACTCGACAGGGGCGAGCTCCTATAATTCACCCCTCCACTTT. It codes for CASSRYSTGASSYNSPLHF.

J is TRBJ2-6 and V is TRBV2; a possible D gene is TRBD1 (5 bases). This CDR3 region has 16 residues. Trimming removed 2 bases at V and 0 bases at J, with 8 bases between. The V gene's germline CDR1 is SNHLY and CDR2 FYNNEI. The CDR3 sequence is CASSETGNSGANVLTF. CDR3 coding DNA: TGTGCCAGCAGTGAAACAGGAAACTCTGGGGCCAACGTCCTGACTTTC.

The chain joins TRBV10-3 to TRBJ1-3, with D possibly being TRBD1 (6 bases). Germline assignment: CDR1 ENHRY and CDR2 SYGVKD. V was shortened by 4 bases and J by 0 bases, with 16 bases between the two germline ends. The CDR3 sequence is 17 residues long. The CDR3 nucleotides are TGTGCCATCAGTGCCGGGACAAACCCGAACTCTGGAAACACCATATATTTT. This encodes CAISAGTNPNSGNTIYF.

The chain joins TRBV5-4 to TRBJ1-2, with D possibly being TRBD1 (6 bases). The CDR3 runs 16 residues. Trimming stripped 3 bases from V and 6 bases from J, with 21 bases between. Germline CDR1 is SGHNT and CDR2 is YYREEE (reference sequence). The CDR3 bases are TGTGCCAGCAGCTCCTCTGCCAGGGGAGAAAAAGATGGCTACACCTTC. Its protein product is CASSSSARGEKDGYTF.

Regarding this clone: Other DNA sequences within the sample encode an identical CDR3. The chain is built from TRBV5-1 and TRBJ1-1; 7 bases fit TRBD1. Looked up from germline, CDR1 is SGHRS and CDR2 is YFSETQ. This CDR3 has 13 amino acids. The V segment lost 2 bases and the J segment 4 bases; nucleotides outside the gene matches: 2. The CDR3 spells CASSLQGSTEAFF. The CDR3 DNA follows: TGCGCCAGCAGCTTACAGGGGAGCACTGAAGCTTTCTTT.

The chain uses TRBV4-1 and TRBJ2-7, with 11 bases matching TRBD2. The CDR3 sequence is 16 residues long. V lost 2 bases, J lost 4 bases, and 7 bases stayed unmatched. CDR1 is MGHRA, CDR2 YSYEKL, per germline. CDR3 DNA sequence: TGCGCCAGCAGCCAATCTACTAGCGGGGGAGAATACGAGCAGTACTTC. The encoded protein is CASSQSTSGGEYEQYF.

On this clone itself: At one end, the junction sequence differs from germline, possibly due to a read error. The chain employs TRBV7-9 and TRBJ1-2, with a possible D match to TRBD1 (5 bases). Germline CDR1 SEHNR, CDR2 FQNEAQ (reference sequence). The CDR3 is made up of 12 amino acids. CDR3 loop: CASSYSDQGLVF. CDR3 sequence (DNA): TGTGCCAGCAGCTATTCTGATCAGGGCCTCGTCTTC. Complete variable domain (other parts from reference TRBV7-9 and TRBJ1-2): DTGVSQNPRHKITKRGQNVTFRCDPISEHNRLYWYRQTLGQGPEFLTYFQNEAQLEKSRLLSDRFSAERPKGSFSTLEIQRTEQGDSAMYLCASSYSDQGLVFGSGTRLTVV.

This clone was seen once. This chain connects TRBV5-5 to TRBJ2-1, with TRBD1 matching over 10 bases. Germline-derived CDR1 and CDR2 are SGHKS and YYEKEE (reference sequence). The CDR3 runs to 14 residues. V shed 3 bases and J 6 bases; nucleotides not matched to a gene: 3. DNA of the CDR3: TGTGCCAGCAGCTACCGGGACAGGGGCAATGAGCAGTTCTTC. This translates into CASSYRDRGNEQFF. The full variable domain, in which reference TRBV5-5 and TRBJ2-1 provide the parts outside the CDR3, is DAGVTQSPTHLIKTRGQQVTLRCSPISGHKSVSWYQQVLGQGPQFIFQYYEKEERGRGNFPDRFSARQFPNYSSELNVNALLLGDSALYLCASSYRDRGNEQFFGPGTRLTVL.

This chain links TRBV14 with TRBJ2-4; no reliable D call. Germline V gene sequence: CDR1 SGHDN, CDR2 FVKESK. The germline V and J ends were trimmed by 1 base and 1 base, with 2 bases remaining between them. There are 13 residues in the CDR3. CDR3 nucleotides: TGTGCCAGCAGCCAAGGGGCCAAAAACATTCAGTACTTC. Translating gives CASSQGAKNIQYF.

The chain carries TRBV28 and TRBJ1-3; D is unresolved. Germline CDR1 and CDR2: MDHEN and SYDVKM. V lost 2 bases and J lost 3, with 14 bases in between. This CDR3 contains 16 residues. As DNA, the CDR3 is TGTGCCAGCAGTTTACGGGGAAGAAAGCTTGGAAACACCATATATTTT. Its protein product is CASSLRGRKLGNTIYF.

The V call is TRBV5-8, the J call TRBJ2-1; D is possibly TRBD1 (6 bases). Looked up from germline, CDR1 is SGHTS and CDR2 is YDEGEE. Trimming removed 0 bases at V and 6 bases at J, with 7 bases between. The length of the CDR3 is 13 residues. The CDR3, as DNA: TGTGCCAGCAGCTTGGACAGGGTCAATGAGCAGTTCTTC. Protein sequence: CASSLDRVNEQFF.